Below are 21 T cell receptor beta chains sequenced from a single sample in a study of T cell responses to AZD1222 COVID-19 vaccine (dated by TCRdb to the early 2020s). Preparation of the library involved the immunoSEQ multiplex PCR assay. TCRdb limited this immuneACCESS table to in-frame rearrangements with V and J called. A share of clones is missing; checked studies link under half to unresolved V genes, and the rest is unexplained. For this sample there are about 180,000 clones; roughly nine tenths appear just once. The ten largest clonotypes hold 6.9% of the sample. The time point label, as the study defines it: baseline before first vaccination. The sample in question was peripheral blood, obtained on day 0 of AZD1222 vaccination. These receptors were obtained from an adult in good health.

The rearrangement links TRBV18 to TRBJ2-5; D is unresolved. CDR3 size: 11 residues. Deletions cut 5 bases from V and 0 bases from J, with 1 base between. Germline loops: CDR1 KGHSH, CDR2 LQKENI. CDR3 loop: CASSDQETQYF. The DNA of the CDR3 is TGTGCCAGCTCAGACCAAGAGACCCAGTACTTC.

The chain carries TRBV3-1 (or the pseudogene TRBV3-2) and TRBJ1-2, with 10 bases lining up with TRBD1. This CDR3 has 15 amino acids. The J segment lost 8 bases and the V segment lost 8 bases, leaving 14 bases of the junction unmatched. Germline CDR1 is LGHDT and CDR2 is YNNKEL (reference sequence). In DNA form, the CDR3 reads TGTGCCAGCCTAGGGGGGGACAGGGGATCGAGAGGCTACACCTTC. Protein product: CASLGGDRGSRGYTF.

The chain links TRBV3-1 (or the pseudogene TRBV3-2) to TRBJ2-5; D gene unclear. This CDR3 comprises 13 residues. The germline gives CDR1 LGHDT, CDR2 YNNKEL (reference sequence). The V end was cut by 2 bases, the J end by 5 bases, with 9 bases between. CDR3 in DNA: TGTGCCAGCAGCCAACGGGCGCGGGAGACCCAGTACTTC. This sequence encodes CASSQRARETQYF.

The chain recombines TRBV30 with TRBJ2-7; TRBD1 matches at 8 bases. The CDR3 has 16 residues. After removal of 1 base from V and 0 bases from J, the junction contained 8 bases not matched to a gene. Germline CDR1 GTSNPN, CDR2 SVGIG (reference sequence). The CDR3 reads CAWSGLRDRSSYEQYV. In nucleotides, the CDR3 is TGTGCCTGGAGTGGCCTCCGGGACAGGAGCTCCTACGAGCAGTACGTC.

The chain recombines TRBV5-1 with TRBJ1-1; D unresolved. Trimming left V 0 bases short and J 11 bases short, with 11 bases between. This CDR3 has 12 residues. Looked up from germline, CDR1 is SGHRS and CDR2 is YFSETQ. The CDR3 region has the DNA TGCGCCAGCAGCTTGGTCGTGGGGAACGCTTTCTTT. This codes for CASSLVVGNAFF. Full variable domain (missing parts from reference TRBV5-1 and TRBJ1-1): KAGVTQTPRYLIKTRGQQVTLSCSPISGHRSVSWYQQTPGQGLQFLFEYFSETQRNKGNFPGRFSGRQFSNSRSEMNVSTLELGDSALYLCASSLVVGNAFFGQGTRLTVV.

This clone has only a few counts. The rearrangement uses TRBV5-6 and TRBJ2-3; 11 bases line up with TRBD1. Germline CDR1 SGHDT, CDR2 YYEEEE. CDR3 length: 16 amino acids. V lost 4 bases, J lost 0 bases, and 4 bases stayed unmatched. In DNA, the CDR3 is TGTGCCAGCAGCCGGACAGGGGGCGCTAGCACAGATACGCAGTATTTT. Amino acid sequence: CASSRTGGASTDTQYF.

The gene calls are TRBV2 and TRBJ1-5, with a possible D match to TRBD1 (6 bases). Germline CDR1 reads SNHLY; CDR2 reads FYNNEI. This CDR3 is 13 amino acids long. V was pared by 6 bases and J by 5 bases, with 11 bases between. CDR3 in DNA: TGTGCCAGCAGGAACAGGGAGGATCAGCCCCAGCATTTT. Its protein is CASRNREDQPQHF.

The V call is TRBV5-8, the J call TRBJ2-7; tentative D call: TRBD2 (7 bases). The CDR3 runs to 16 residues. CDR1 and CDR2 (germline): SGHTS, YDEGEE. Between the trimmed V and J ends, which lost 1 base and 4 bases, there was a span of 18 bases. The CDR3 sequence is CASSLHSGGPAYEQYF. Written as DNA, the CDR3 is TGTGCCAGCAGCTTGCATTCCGGGGGGCCCGCTTACGAGCAGTACTTC.

The chain has TRBV6-1 and TRBJ1-2, with 12 bases identical to TRBD1. The CDR3 sequence is 16 residues long. The germline V gene encodes CDR1 MNHNS and CDR2 SASEGT. Losses at the gene ends were 4 bases for V and 7 bases for J; bases not matched to a gene: 10. Here the CDR3 reads CASSALPGQGAPGYTF. In nucleotides, the CDR3 is TGTGCCAGCAGTGCACTACCGGGACAGGGGGCCCCTGGCTACACCTTC.

V gene TRBV7-8 combines with J gene TRBJ2-7; 7 bases are shared with TRBD1. The V segment lost 4 bases and the J segment 2 bases; nucleotides outside the gene matches: 11. This CDR3 contains 16 residues. The V gene's germline CDR1 is SGHVS and CDR2 FQNEAQ. This CDR3 is CASSSTTDRDPYEQYF. For the CDR3, the DNA is TGTGCCAGCAGCTCAACAACCGACAGGGACCCCTACGAGCAGTACTTC.

This sequence joins TRBV6-5 and TRBJ2-1; D call uncertain. Germline V gives CDR1 MNHEY, CDR2 SVGAGI. The CDR3 runs 13 residues. Trimming shortened V by 7 bases and J by 0 bases, and 7 bases separated the two germline ends. CDR3 DNA sequence: TGTGCCAGCACCGAGACCTCCTACAATGAGCAGTTCTTC. Encoded protein: CASTETSYNEQFF.

This clone has more than one count but fewer than ten. V usage is TRBV27 and J usage is TRBJ2-3, with 7 bases that match TRBD1. There are 16 residues in the CDR3. V lost 5 bases and J lost 0; bases outside the gene matches: 8. Germline V gives CDR1 MNHEY, CDR2 SMNVEV (reference sequence). The CDR3 here is CASSPIQGSSTDTQYF. In nucleotides, the CDR3 is TGTGCCAGCAGTCCGATACAGGGGTCAAGCACAGATACGCAGTATTTT.

The chain recombines TRBV6-4 with TRBJ2-7, with 8 bases that match TRBD1. The CDR3 is 15 amino acids. The J segment lost 3 bases and the V segment lost 6 bases, leaving 10 bases of the junction unmatched. CDR1 is MRHNA, CDR2 SNTAGT, per germline. CDR3 nucleotides: TGTGCCAGCAGACCCAAGGGGGACAGGATCTACGAGCAGTACGTC. It encodes CASRPKGDRIYEQYV.

This rearrangement joins TRBV6-5 to TRBJ2-5, with a possible D match to TRBD2 (7 bases). Germline V gene lookup returns CDR1 MNHEY and CDR2 SVGAGI. The germline V and J ends were trimmed by 2 bases and 4 bases, with 11 bases remaining between them. The CDR3 is made up of 14 amino acids. CDR3 loop: CASSYIGGAETQYF. Here the CDR3 DNA reads TGTGCCAGCAGTTACATTGGGGGGGCAGAGACCCAGTACTTC.

This rearrangement joins TRBV7-2 to TRBJ1-4; TRBD1 might be the D (6 bases). Trimming left V 5 bases short and J 6 bases short, with 10 bases between. The germline V gene encodes CDR1 SGHTA and CDR2 FQGNSA. The CDR3 is made up of 13 amino acids. The CDR3, as DNA: TGTGCCAGCAGCGAGACAGGTCATGAAAAACTGTTTTTT. Amino acid sequence: CASSETGHEKLFF.

This chain joins TRBV7-6 and TRBJ2-1; 9 positions agree with TRBD1. Germline values: CDR1 SGHVS, CDR2 FNYEAQ. The ends lost 1 base at V and 2 bases at J; junction bases unmatched: 3. The CDR3 contains 16 residues. CDR3 nucleotide sequence: TGTGCCAGCAGCTTAGTGACAGGGGGAACCTACAATGAGCAGTTCTTC. Protein product: CASSLVTGGTYNEQFF.

CDR3 sequence reads: CATSDPGQGYGELFF. The DNA for the CDR3 is TGTGCCACCAGTGATCCGGGACAGGGGTACGGGGAGCTGTTTTTT. The V and J genes are TRBV24-1 and TRBJ2-2, with 10 bases fitting TRBD1. CDR3 length: 15 amino acids. Germline lookup yields CDR1 KGHDR and CDR2 SFDVKD. The J segment lost 7 bases and the V segment lost 3 bases, leaving 4 bases of the junction unmatched.

The chain joins TRBV11-2 to TRBJ2-5; 9 nucleotides line up with TRBD2. This CDR3 region has 16 residues. V lost 1 base and J lost 3; bases outside the gene matches: 6. Germline loops: CDR1 SGHAT, CDR2 FQNNGV. The CDR3 protein is CASSLVAGVAKETQYF. CDR3 nucleotides: TGTGCCAGCAGCTTAGTAGCGGGAGTTGCCAAAGAGACCCAGTACTTC.

The chain joins TRBV7-3 to TRBJ2-1; D is unresolved. Looked up from germline, CDR1 is SGHTA and CDR2 is FQGTGA. The V and J ends lost 2 bases and 4 bases respectively, with 9 bases between them. The CDR3 is 14 amino acids. The CDR3 loop is CASSLWAAYNEQFF. The CDR3 DNA sequence: TGTGCCAGCAGCTTATGGGCAGCATACAATGAGCAGTTCTTC. The entire variable domain, with the rest obtained from reference TRBV7-3 and TRBJ2-1, is as follows: GAGVSQTPSNKVTEKGKYVELRCDPISGHTALYWYRQSLGQGPEFLIYFQGTGAADDSGLPNDRFFAVRPEGSVSTLKIQRTERGDSAVYLCASSLWAAYNEQFFGPGTRLTVL.

This chain joins TRBV19 and TRBJ2-3; D uncertain. V dropped 7 bases and J dropped 2 bases, with 10 bases sitting between them. The CDR3 sequence is 13 residues long. The germline CDR1 and CDR2 sequences are LNHDA and SQIVND (reference sequence). CDR3 sequence (DNA): TGTGCCAGTAACAGAATAGTCACAGATACGCAGTATTTT. This codes for CASNRIVTDTQYF.

The chain uses TRBV21-1 and TRBJ2-7; TRBD1, as called in the table, went unchecked against the DNA. TRBV21-1 is annotated as a pseudogene. The length of the CDR3 is 14 residues. This CDR3 reads CASSDRDRYHEQYV. CDR3 DNA sequence: TGTGCCAGCAGCGACCGGGACAGGTACCACGAGCAGTACGTC.